Presented here are 30 T cell receptor beta chains from one specimen sequenced in a study of breast tumors, draining lymph nodes, adjacent tissues. TCRdb independently ran MiXCR on the multiplex PCR reads; one entry per CDR3 protein. The sample lists 11,000 to 15,000 distinct CDR3 sequences, roughly 55% seen once, with more than 30% in the top ten. Sequenced material: tumor-adjacent breast tissue. Receptors originate from a female donor with breast cancer. Some clones in this sample may be carry-over from other donors' samples.

This clonotype was seen many times. This sequence may be a read error, since a much larger clone differs from it by one base. The chain employs TRBV19 and TRBJ1-6; D possibly corresponds to TRBD1 (6 bases). Germline V CDR1 and CDR2: LNHDA, SQIVND (reference sequence). This CDR3 region has 18 residues. CDR3 residues: CASSIAGQSEGSNSPPHF. CDR3 sequence (DNA): TGTGCCAGTAGTATCGCCGGACAGTCCGAAGGCTCTAATTCACCCCCCCACTTT.

This clonotype showed up just once. The chain recombines TRBV6-5 with TRBJ2-2, with 7 bases fitting TRBD1. The CDR3 runs 17 residues. Germline assignment: CDR1 MNHEY and CDR2 SVGAGI. J gave up 5 bases and V 5 bases, and 14 bases lay outside the gene matches. CDR3 loop: CASSGRLRGHSTGELFF. DNA for the CDR3: TGTGCCAGCAGTGGCCGTTTGAGGGGGCATAGTACCGGGGAGCTGTTTTTT.

The CDR3 loop is CAIQEASGRAGYEQYF. The CDR3 DNA follows: TGCGCCATACAGGAGGCTAGCGGGAGGGCGGGATACGAGCAGTACTTC. This chain uses TRBV20-1 with TRBJ2-7, with TRBD2 identical over 12 bases. CDR1 and CDR2 from the germline V gene are DFQATT and SNEGSKA (reference sequence). The CDR3 consists of 16 residues.

The rearrangement joins TRBV2 to TRBJ2-7, with TRBD2 matching 13 bases. Germline V gives CDR1 SNHLY, CDR2 FYNNEI. The CDR3 contains 15 residues. V was pared by 5 bases and J by 4 bases, with 5 bases of the junction left unmatched. DNA of the CDR3: TGTGCCAGCAGTTCCACTAGCGGGAGGGTGTACGAGCAGTACTTC. This sequence encodes CASSSTSGRVYEQYF.

The CDR3 DNA sequence: TGTGCCAGCAGCCAAGGCTTCACTAGCGGTAAAGGGGAGCAGTACTTC. As protein: CASSQGFTSGKGEQYF. V usage is TRBV4-2 and J usage is TRBJ2-7; 8 nucleotides agree with TRBD2. The J segment lost 7 bases and the V segment lost 1 base, leaving 12 bases of the junction unmatched. Germline CDR1 is LGHNA and CDR2 is YNFKEQ. The CDR3 is 16 amino acids.

The chain links TRBV20-1 to TRBJ2-3, with 8 bases matching TRBD2. In germline, CDR1 is DFQATT, CDR2 SNEGSKA (reference sequence). V lost 1 base and J lost 4; bases outside the gene matches: 7. The CDR3 is made up of 15 amino acids. The CDR3 sequence is CSARASSGRSDTQYF. CDR3 sequence (DNA): TGCAGTGCTAGAGCGTCCAGCGGGAGATCAGATACGCAGTATTTT.

The CDR3 DNA is TGCAGTGCTAGAGATTCCCGGCGGGGCATTAATGAAAAACTGTTTTTT. Amino acids: CSARDSRRGINEKLFF. This chain uses TRBV20-1 with TRBJ1-4, with D perhaps TRBD1 (5 bases). The CDR3 has 16 residues. Germline V lookup: CDR1 DFQATT, CDR2 SNEGSKA (reference sequence). The V gene lost 0 bases and the J gene lost 4 bases, with 15 bases spanning the gap.

This clonotype is medium-sized (0.01 to 0.1%) in the sample. The genes are TRBV7-8 and TRBJ2-1; TRBD2 aligns across 7 bases. CDR1 SGHVS and CDR2 FQNEAQ come from the germline V gene. The CDR3 contains 16 residues. V gave up 1 base and J gave up 0 bases; unmatched junction bases: 3. CDR3 nucleotides: TGTGCCAGCAGCTTAGGCGGGGACTACTCCTACAATGAGCAGTTCTTC. Residues: CASSLGGDYSYNEQFF.

This chain joins TRBV7-2 and TRBJ2-1; no reliable D call. V gave up 1 base and J gave up 1 base, with 8 bases separating them. The CDR3 has 15 residues. CDR1 is SGHTA, CDR2 FQGNSA, per germline. The CDR3 protein is CASSLDVGSYNEQFF. The CDR3 DNA reads as TGTGCCAGCAGCTTAGATGTGGGATCCTACAATGAGCAGTTCTTC.

CDR3 loop: CAISEEGYNSPFNEQYF. The CDR3 coding sequence is TGTGCCATCAGTGAAGAAGGGTATAACAGCCCCTTTAATGAGCAGTACTTC. This chain uses TRBV10-3 with TRBJ2-7; no reliable D call. The germline gives CDR1 ENHRY, CDR2 SYGVKD. Trimming removed 3 bases from V and 7 bases from J, with 25 bases in between. The CDR3 extends over 17 amino acids.

The table lists this clonotype with many counts. The CDR3 here is CATGLAGERTGELFF. The CDR3 coding sequence is TGTGCCACGGGACTAGCGGGAGAGCGAACCGGGGAGCTGTTTTTT. The V call is TRBV7-9, the J call TRBJ2-2; 14 bases agree with TRBD2. This CDR3 spans 15 amino acids. J lost 5 bases, V lost 10 bases, and 6 bases had no gene match. The germline V gene encodes CDR1 SEHNR and CDR2 FQNEAQ (reference sequence).

This clonotype occurred many times. The rearrangement links TRBV6-2 or TRBV6-3 to TRBJ2-7; D call uncertain. From germline, CDR1 is MNHEY and CDR2 SVGEGT. The CDR3 totals 14 residues. Trimming left V 2 bases short and J 2 bases short, with 10 bases between. For the CDR3, the DNA is TGTGCCAGCAGTTACCTGCCGAAGCCCTACGAGCAGTACTTC. Its protein is CASSYLPKPYEQYF.

This clonotype was recorded many times. The gene calls are TRBV29-1 and TRBJ2-3; tentatively, D is TRBD1 (6 bases). The CDR3 is 13 residues long. Deletions cut 4 bases from V and 3 bases from J, with 11 bases between. Germline CDR1 SQVTM, CDR2 ANQGSEA. CDR3: CSVAQGFTDTQYF. The CDR3 DNA reads as TGCAGCGTTGCACAGGGTTTTACAGATACGCAGTATTTT.

This clonotype came up many times. This chain joins TRBV20-1 and TRBJ2-1; 8 nucleotides align to TRBD2. Germline trimming cut 3 bases from V and 7 bases from J; bases unmatched to any gene: 14. The germline V gene encodes CDR1 DFQATT and CDR2 SNEGSKA (reference sequence). The CDR3 is 16 amino acids. CDR3 region: CSASPGGSGSRNEQFF. The CDR3 nucleotides read TGCAGTGCTAGCCCGGGGGGGAGCGGGAGTAGGAATGAGCAGTTCTTC.

This clonotype occurred many times. The chain joins TRBV3-1 to TRBJ2-1; 8 positions match TRBD2. Germline V lookup: CDR1 LGHDT, CDR2 YNNKEL (reference sequence). The CDR3 covers 16 residues. V dropped 3 bases and J dropped 3; count of bases not matched to a gene: 7. The DNA of the CDR3 is TGTGCCAGCAGCCATTTTTGGCGGGGGGACTACAATGAGCAGTTCTTC. Translating it yields CASSHFWRGDYNEQFF.

A single count supports this clonotype. This chain links TRBV19 with TRBJ2-5; the match to TRBD2 covers 7 bases. Germline-derived CDR1 and CDR2 are LNHDA and SQIVND (reference sequence). The CDR3 consists of 15 residues. V was clipped by 8 bases and J by 5 bases; unmatched bases: 14. CDR3 region: CASLPSWRELETQYF. The DNA for the CDR3 is TGTGCCAGTCTGCCGTCCTGGCGGGAGTTGGAGACCCAGTACTTC.

The V gene is TRBV5-5, the J gene TRBJ2-7; 13 nucleotides line up with TRBD2. Trimming took 3 bases from V and 6 from J; bases not matched to a gene: 3. This CDR3 region has 14 residues. Germline values: CDR1 SGHKS, CDR2 YYEKEE (reference sequence). CDR3 bases: TGTGCCAGCAGCTGGGGGACTAGCGGGACCGAGCAGTACTTC. Translating gives CASSWGTSGTEQYF. The variable domain in full, with the rest retrieved from reference TRBV5-5 and TRBJ2-7, is DAGVTQSPTHLIKTRGQQVTLRCSPISGHKSVSWYQQVLGQGPQFIFQYYEKEERGRGNFPDRFSARQFPNYSSELNVNALLLGDSALYLCASSWGTSGTEQYFGPGTRLTVT.

The chain is built from TRBV11-2 and TRBJ2-5, with D uncertain. There are 13 residues in the CDR3. V dropped 4 bases and J dropped 9 bases, with 15 bases sitting between them. Germline V lookup: CDR1 SGHAT, CDR2 FQNNGV. CDR3 sequence reads: CASSSGLTKAQYF. CDR3 nucleotides: TGTGCCAGCAGCTCCGGGCTCACCAAGGCCCAGTACTTC. The entire variable domain, with the rest obtained from reference TRBV11-2 and TRBJ2-5, is as follows: EAGVAQSPRYKIIEKRQSVAFWCNPISGHATLYWYQQILGQGPKLLIQFQNNGVVDDSQLPKDRFSAERLKGVDSTLKIQPAKLEDSAVYLCASSSGLTKAQYFGPGTRLLVL.

This chain connects TRBV9 to TRBJ2-5; 11 bases fit TRBD1. The CDR3 consists of 15 residues. The V gene end was trimmed by 7 bases and the J gene end by 5 bases; junction bases not matched to a gene: 10. Germline V lookup: CDR1 SGDLS, CDR2 YYNGEE. DNA for the CDR3: TGTGCCAGCGGCGGAGGACAGGGGGCGGGGGAGACCCAGTACTTC. This encodes CASGGGQGAGETQYF.

The chain is built from TRBV20-1 and TRBJ2-5; D is tentatively TRBD1 or TRBD2 (6 bases each). Per germline, CDR1 DFQATT and CDR2 SNEGSKA (reference sequence). CDR3 length: 14 amino acids. V gave up 3 bases and J gave up 3 bases, with 14 bases separating them. CDR3 DNA: TGCAGTGCTAGGACGGGGGCGGGCGAAGAGACCCAGTACTTC. It encodes CSARTGAGEETQYF.

The rearrangement uses TRBV27 and TRBJ2-3; 12 bases map to TRBD1. The V and J ends lost 2 bases and 2 bases, in that order; junction bases with no gene match: 8. The CDR3 runs 18 residues. Germline V gene sequence: CDR1 MNHEY, CDR2 SMNVEV (reference sequence). This chain's CDR3 is CASSLGGTGGSPTDTQYF. In nucleotides, the CDR3 is TGTGCCAGCAGTTTAGGCGGGACAGGGGGCTCCCCCACAGATACGCAGTATTTT.

This clonotype has more than one count but fewer than ten. Sequence at one end of the junction differs from germline and may be a read error. The chain uses TRBV6-5 and TRBJ1-2; 8 bases are a match to TRBD1. Germline assignment: CDR1 MNHEY and CDR2 SVGAGI. The CDR3 runs to 14 residues. The CDR3, as DNA: TGTGCCAGCAGTCACTCGGACAGGGCGCGGGGCTACACCTTC. Translating gives CASSHSDRARGYTF.

This clonotype is judged medium-sized. J is TRBJ2-1 and V is TRBV7-3, with D possibly TRBD2 on 6 matching bases. CDR3 size: 15 residues. V was pared by 3 bases and J by 3 bases, with 12 bases between. In germline, CDR1 is SGHTA, CDR2 FQGTGA. The CDR3 region is CASSFSRGNYNEQFF. DNA for the CDR3: TGTGCCAGCAGCTTCTCCCGGGGGAACTACAATGAGCAGTTCTTC.

This clonotype has ten or more counts. The rearrangement uses TRBV10-3 and TRBJ1-1; 11 bases map to TRBD1. V dropped 3 bases and J dropped 7; count of bases not matched to a gene: 7. Germline CDR1 is ENHRY and CDR2 is SYGVKD. This CDR3 is 15 amino acids long. CDR3 bases: TGTGCCATCAGTGATCCCGGGACAGGGGGACGTGAAGCTTTCTTT. It is translated as CAISDPGTGGREAFF.

This clonotype was recorded many times. The chain uses TRBV7-9 and TRBJ1-5, with D unclear. Germline lookup yields CDR1 SEHNR and CDR2 FQNEAQ (reference sequence). The CDR3 is 13 residues long. V shed 1 base and J shed 2 bases, with 3 bases lying between them. CDR3 in amino acids: CASSLDGNQPQHF. The CDR3 coding sequence is TGTGCCAGCAGCTTAGACGGCAATCAGCCCCAGCATTTT.

The V call is TRBV27, the J call TRBJ1-2; 9 bases align to TRBD1. V gave up 2 bases and J gave up 7 bases; unmatched junction bases: 5. Germline values: CDR1 MNHEY, CDR2 SMNVEV (reference sequence). The CDR3 length is 14 residues. The DNA of the CDR3 is TGTGCCAGCAGTTTAGGCGGGACAGGGCGTGGCTACACCTTC. Translating gives CASSLGGTGRGYTF.

This clonotype has at least ten counts. The V and J genes are TRBV3-1 and TRBJ2-1; 13 bases map to TRBD2. The CDR3 has 18 residues. V gave up 4 bases and J gave up 4 bases; unmatched junction bases: 10. Germline V lookup: CDR1 LGHDT, CDR2 YNNKEL (reference sequence). CDR3 region: CASSPRLAGGLPYNEQFF. The CDR3 bases are TGTGCCAGCAGCCCCCGACTAGCGGGAGGCCTACCATACAATGAGCAGTTCTTC.

About this clonotype itself: Its ends do not fully match the called genes, so a read error is possible. The genes are TRBV5-5 and TRBJ2-3; 7 bases are shared with TRBD2. The germline V gene encodes CDR1 SGHKS and CDR2 YYEKEE (reference sequence). This CDR3 contains 15 residues. CDR3 DNA sequence: TGCGCCAGCAGCCCATGGACTAGGGGCACAGATACGCAGTATTTT. Amino acid sequence: CASSPWTRGTDTQYF.

Concerning this clonotype itself: Likely a read error: the CDR3 ends without its conserved phenylalanine or tryptophan. The chain couples TRBV11-3 to TRBJ2-1; perhaps TRBD2 as D (6 bases). Per the germline V gene, CDR1 is SGHNT and CDR2 is YENEEA. The CDR3 extends over 18 amino acids. The ends were cut back, 2 bases at V and 0 bases at J, with 17 bases in the middle. CDR3 sequence (DNA): TGTGCCAGCAGCTTAAGGGGTCCAACGGAGGGCTCCTACAATGAGCAGTTCTCC. It specifies CASSLRGPTEGSYNEQFS.

The rearrangement uses TRBV20-1 and TRBJ2-1; weak D call: TRBD1 (5 bases). From germline, CDR1 is DFQATT and CDR2 SNEGSKA (reference sequence). The V end was cut by 6 bases, the J end by 0 bases, with 12 bases between. This CDR3 region has 14 residues. The CDR3: CSAKPDNSYNEQFF. DNA for the CDR3: TGCAGTGCCAAACCGGACAACTCCTACAATGAGCAGTTCTTC.